The present T cell receptor beta chain was sequenced within a study of blood T cell repertoires in COVID-19. This CDR3 contains 15 residues. Germline assignment: CDR1 MNHEY and CDR2 SVGAGI. With 6 bases removed from V and 0 bases from J, the gap between germline ends came to 12 bases. Here immunoSEQ multiplex PCR was the method, and the copy in TCRdb shows in-frame clones only, minus some. Of about 170,000 clones detected, 65% to 90% appear once; the ten largest clones hold approximately 14%. This chain connects TRBV6-5 to TRBJ1-3; TRBD1 is a possible D gene (6 bases). The sample taken for sequencing was PBMCs or T cells enriched from blood (not recorded which). This TCR came from a middle-aged man who had recovered from COVID-19. CDR3 residues: CASRARGSSGNTIYF. The DNA for the CDR3 is TGTGCCAGCAGGGCCAGGGGTAGCTCTGGAAACACCATATATTTT.